This TCR beta chain derives from a study of beta chain features in type 1 diabetes. General study results and limits: Moderate yet significant TCRB CDR3 shortening was seen in Type 1 diabetes patients in all four CD4+ subsets. The study found that naive, central memory and Treg TCRB repertoires appeared more similar in patients than in healthy donors. PCR might favor shorter templates, but any such skew would affect patients and controls equally. Reads derived from cDNA could over-represent cells showing high TCR expression.

Sort purity for all populations was recorded as exceeding 98%. This clone showed up just a few times. Its antigen is still unknown. Germline V gene data show CDR1 as SGHNT and CDR2 as YYREEE (reference sequence). This CDR3 region has 16 residues. J was trimmed by 6 bases and V by 0 bases; bases with no gene match: 7. Reverse transcription of all isolated RNA meant that expressed TCRB transcripts were sequenced. This table comes from immunoSEQ multiplex PCR, and its TCRdb copy is limited to in-frame clones, with some not included. The repertoire holds under 300,000 clones, with around 24% as singletons.

The source material was naive CD4+ T cells from blood. The gene calls are TRBV5-4 and TRBJ1-4, with 8 bases lining up with TRBD1. The clonotype comes from a woman aged 25 to 45 with type 1 diabetes. CDR3 DNA: TGTGCCAGCAGCTTGGGGGCACAGGGGGGGCATGAAAAACTGTTTTTT. It is translated as CASSLGAQGGHEKLFF.